This T cell receptor beta chain was sequenced during a study of cytomegalovirus exposure and HLA in healthy donors. This CDR3 is built from 14 residues. Germline values: CDR1 SGHNT, CDR2 YENEEA. V dropped 4 bases and J dropped 6; count of bases not matched to a gene: 6. PCR primers comprised 60 Vbeta and 13 Jbeta primers. Repertoires were generated with immunoSEQ multiplex PCR, while TCRdb's copy carries only in-frame clones and drops some. The top ten clones hold 4.5% to 5% of a sample with over 100,000 clones, around 68% of them seen once. The receptor comes from a human donor in good health. Sequences were obtained from PBMCs. The rearrangement uses TRBV11-3 and TRBJ2-7; 10 bases fit TRBD1. The CDR3 DNA follows: TGTGCCAGCAGCTCGAGACAGGGGGCGGGCGAGCAGTACTTC. It yields the protein CASSSRQGAGEQYF.